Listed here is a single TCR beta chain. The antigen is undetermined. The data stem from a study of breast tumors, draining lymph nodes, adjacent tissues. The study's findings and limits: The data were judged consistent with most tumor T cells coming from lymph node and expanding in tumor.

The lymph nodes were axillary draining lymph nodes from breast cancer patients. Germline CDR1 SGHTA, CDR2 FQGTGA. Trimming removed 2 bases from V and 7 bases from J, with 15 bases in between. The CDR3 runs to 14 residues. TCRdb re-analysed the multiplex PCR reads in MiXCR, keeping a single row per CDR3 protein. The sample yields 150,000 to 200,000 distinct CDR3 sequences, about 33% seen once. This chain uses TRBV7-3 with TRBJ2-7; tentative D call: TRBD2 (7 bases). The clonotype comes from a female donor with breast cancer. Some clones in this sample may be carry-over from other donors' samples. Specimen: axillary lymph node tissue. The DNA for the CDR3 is TGTGCCAGCAGCTTACGTCGGGGGGCCAGGGAGCAGTACTTC. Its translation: CASSLRRGAREQYF.